This T cell receptor beta chain is drawn from a study of T cell responses to AZD1222 COVID-19 vaccine. Broader study findings: The donor group comprised mostly white British people and more females; the analysis possibly underestimated clonal diversity.

On this clone itself: As yet, its antigen is unknown.

CDR3 length: 16 amino acids. Germline V gives CDR1 SEHNR, CDR2 FQNEAQ (reference sequence). Losses at the gene ends were 4 bases for V and 2 bases for J; bases not matched to a gene: 8. Sequencing used immunoSEQ multiplex PCR; TCRdb keeps in-frame clones, though not all of them. This table holds some 150,000 clones, more than 90% found once. The chain has TRBV7-9 and TRBJ2-7; 10 bases line up with TRBD2. The specimen was peripheral blood, collected on day 0 of AZD1222 vaccination. The source of this sequence is an adult in good health. The CDR3 coding sequence is TGTGCCAGCAGCTCCTCCCTAGCGGGAGTTGCCTACGAGCAGTACTTC. Its protein is CASSSSLAGVAYEQYF.